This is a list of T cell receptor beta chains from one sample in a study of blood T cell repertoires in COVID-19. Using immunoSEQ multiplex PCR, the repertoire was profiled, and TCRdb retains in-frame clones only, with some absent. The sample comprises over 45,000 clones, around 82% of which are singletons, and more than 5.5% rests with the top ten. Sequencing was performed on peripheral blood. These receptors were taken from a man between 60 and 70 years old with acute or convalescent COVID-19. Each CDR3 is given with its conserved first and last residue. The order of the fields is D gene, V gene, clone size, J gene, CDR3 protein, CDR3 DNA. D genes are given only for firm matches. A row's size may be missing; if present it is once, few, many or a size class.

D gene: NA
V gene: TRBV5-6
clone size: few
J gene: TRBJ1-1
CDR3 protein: CASSPTDRGRIDTEAFF
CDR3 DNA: TGTGCCAGCAGCCCGACGGATAGGGGGAGAATTGACACTGAAGCTTTCTTT

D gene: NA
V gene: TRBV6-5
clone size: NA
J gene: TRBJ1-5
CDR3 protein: CASTPSPGGNQPQHF
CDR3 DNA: TGTGCCAGCACCCCATCTCCAGGGGGCAATCAGCCCCAGCATTTT

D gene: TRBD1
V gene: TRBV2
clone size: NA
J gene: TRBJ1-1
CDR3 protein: CASQRDSPLISEAFF
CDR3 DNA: TGTGCCAGTCAACGGGACAGCCCCCTAATCTCGGAAGCTTTCTTT

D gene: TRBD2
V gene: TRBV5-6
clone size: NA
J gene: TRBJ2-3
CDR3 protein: CASSLGLLLAGGPDTQYF
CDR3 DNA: TGTGCCAGCAGCTTGGGACTACTCCTAGCGGGGGGGCCGGATACGCAGTATTTT

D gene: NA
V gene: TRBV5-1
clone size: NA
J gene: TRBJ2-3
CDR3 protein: CASSLRSGSWTDTQYF
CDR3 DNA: TGCGCCAGCAGCTTGAGGTCAGGCAGCTGGACAGATACGCAGTATTTT

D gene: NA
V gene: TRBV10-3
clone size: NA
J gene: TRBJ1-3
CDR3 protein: CATQEGLSGNTIYF
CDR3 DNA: TGTGCCACCCAGGAGGGCCTCTCTGGAAACACCATATATTTT

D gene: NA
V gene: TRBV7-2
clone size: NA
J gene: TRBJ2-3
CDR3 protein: CASSLYGGAQGSTQYF
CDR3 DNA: TGTGCCAGCAGCTTATATGGGGGGGCCCAAGGGAGTACGCAGTATTTT

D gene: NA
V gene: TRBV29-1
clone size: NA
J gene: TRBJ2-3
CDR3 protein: CSVEGGSADTQYF
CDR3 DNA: TGCAGCGTTGAAGGAGGGAGCGCAGATACGCAGTATTTT

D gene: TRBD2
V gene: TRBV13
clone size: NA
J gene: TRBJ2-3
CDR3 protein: CASSYTSGGTDTQYF
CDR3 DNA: TGTGCCAGCAGCTATACTAGCGGGGGTACAGATACGCAGTATTTT

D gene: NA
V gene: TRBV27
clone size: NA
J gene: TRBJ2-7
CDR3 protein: CASSHSFKYEQYF
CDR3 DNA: TGTGCCAGCAGCCACAGTTTTAAATACGAGCAGTACTTC

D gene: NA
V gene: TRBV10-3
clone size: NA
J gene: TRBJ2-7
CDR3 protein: CAISVEMGKQYF
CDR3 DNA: TGTGCCATCAGTGTAGAGATGGGCAAACAGTACTTC

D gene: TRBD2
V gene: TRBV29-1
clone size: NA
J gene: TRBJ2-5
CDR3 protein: CSLSRGGQKETQYF
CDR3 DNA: TGCAGCCTCTCCCGGGGGGGGCAAAAAGAGACCCAGTACTTC

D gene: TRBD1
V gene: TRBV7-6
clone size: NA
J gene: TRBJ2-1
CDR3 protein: CASARGQGIINEQFF
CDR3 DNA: TGTGCCAGCGCCAGGGGACAGGGTATAATTAATGAGCAGTTCTTC